These 5 T cell receptor beta chains were sequenced from one sample in a study of blood T cell repertoires in COVID-19. Assay used: immunoSEQ multiplex PCR; TCRdb lists only in-frame clones, some missing. The sample carries more than 30,000 clones, 75% to 85% recorded once. Input material: peripheral blood. Receptor source: a woman in her seventies with acute or convalescent COVID-19.

This clone was found once. The rearrangement joins TRBV4-2 to TRBJ2-3, with a tentative D call TRBD1 (6 bases). The V end was cut by 1 base, the J end by 0 bases, with 11 bases between. This CDR3 is 16 amino acids long. Germline V lookup: CDR1 LGHNA, CDR2 YNFKEQ. This CDR3 reads CASSQGDIASTDTQYF. The CDR3 nucleotides are TGTGCCAGCAGCCAAGGGGACATTGCTAGCACAGATACGCAGTATTTT.

The chain links TRBV19 to TRBJ1-1, with D possibly TRBD1 on 5 matching bases. CDR1 LNHDA and CDR2 SQIVND come from the germline V gene (reference sequence). This CDR3 contains 11 residues. Trimming cost V 8 bases and J 5 bases, with 9 bases left between them. As DNA, the CDR3 is TGTGCCAGTGCTACAGGAACTGAAGCTTTCTTT. The encoded protein is CASATGTEAFF.

Regarding this clone: Other DNA sequences within the sample encode an identical CDR3. The J gene is TRBJ2-5, the V gene TRBV7-2, with D tentatively TRBD2 (6 bases). The CDR3 totals 13 residues. Per the germline V gene, CDR1 is SGHTA and CDR2 is FQGNSA. The V end was cut by 3 bases, the J end by 4 bases, with 9 bases between. The chain's CDR3 is CASSLMRGETQYF. DNA of the CDR3: TGTGCCAGCAGCTTGATGCGGGGAGAGACCCAGTACTTC.

The chain recombines TRBV10-2 with TRBJ1-1, with D perhaps matching TRBD1 (5 bases). In germline, CDR1 is WSHSY, CDR2 SAAADI. The V end was cut by 8 bases, the J end by 3 bases, with 13 bases between. The CDR3 length is 13 residues. CDR3 DNA sequence: TGCGCCAGCGTCTCCGGGGGGGACACTGAAGCTTTCTTT. Translating gives CASVSGGDTEAFF.

This clone appeared a single time. The gene calls are TRBV5-1 and TRBJ2-2, with 7 bases identical to TRBD2. Trimming took 5 bases from V and 4 from J; bases not matched to a gene: 2. Germline-derived CDR1 and CDR2 are SGHRS and YFSETQ. This CDR3 comprises 13 residues. CDR3 loop: CASSAGVTGELFF. CDR3 sequence (DNA): TGCGCCAGCAGTGCGGGAGTCACCGGGGAGCTGTTTTTT. The whole variable domain, filled in from reference TRBV5-1 and TRBJ2-2, reads KAGVTQTPRYLIKTRGQQVTLSCSPISGHRSVSWYQQTPGQGLQFLFEYFSETQRNKGNFPGRFSGRQFSNSRSEMNVSTLELGDSALYLCASSAGVTGELFFGEGSRLTVL.